This entry features one T cell receptor (beta chain) sequence. The antigen is not known. Trimming stripped 1 base from V and 7 bases from J, with 13 bases between. This CDR3 region has 15 residues. Germline V CDR1 and CDR2: SGHDN, FVKESK. This sample was taken from a study of cytomegalovirus exposure and HLA in healthy donors. Regarding the study as a whole: In an earlier analysis, most TCR beta V segments were productive about 90% or about 30% of the time. Reportedly, HLA-A and HLA-B alleles of most subjects were accurately predicted from TCR beta.

The study ran its PCR with 60 Vbeta and 13 Jbeta primers. Source study methods: A later analysis counted 80 million or so unique TCR beta chains, around 10 million shared. TCRdb keeps only in-frame clones here, not all; method: immunoSEQ multiplex PCR. The V and J calls and clone size are taken from that table; D and trimming were inferred from the DNA. The table has more than 80,000 clones, roughly three quarters seen once. This receptor was obtained from a woman in her fifties or sixties in good health and CMV-seropositive. The specimen was PBMCs. The chain carries TRBV14 and TRBJ1-4; a possible D gene is TRBD1 (5 bases). CDR3 in DNA: TGTGCCAGCAGCCAAGTTAAGGGGCCTGGTGAAAAACTGTTTTTT. Residues: CASSQVKGPGEKLFF.